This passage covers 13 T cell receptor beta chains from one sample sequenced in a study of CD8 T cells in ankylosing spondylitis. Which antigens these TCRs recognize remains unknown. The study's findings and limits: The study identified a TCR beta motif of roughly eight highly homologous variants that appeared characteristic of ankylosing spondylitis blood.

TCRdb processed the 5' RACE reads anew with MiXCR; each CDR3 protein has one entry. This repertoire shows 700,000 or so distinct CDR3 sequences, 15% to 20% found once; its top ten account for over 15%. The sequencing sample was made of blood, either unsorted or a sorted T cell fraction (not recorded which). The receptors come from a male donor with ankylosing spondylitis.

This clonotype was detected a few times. The CDR3 reads CAISEGMGGQQRAFF. DNA of the CDR3: TGTGCCATCAGTGAGGGGATGGGAGGACAGCAAAGAGCTTTCTTT. The J gene is TRBJ1-1, the V gene TRBV10-3; tentative D call: TRBD1 (6 bases). The V gene lost 2 bases and the J gene lost 10 bases, with 20 bases spanning the gap. The CDR3 is made up of 15 amino acids. The germline gives CDR1 ENHRY, CDR2 SYGVKD.

This chain's CDR3 is CSAPRDRGGNTEAFF. The CDR3 coding sequence is TGCAGTGCTCCACGGGACCGAGGAGGGAACACTGAAGCTTTCTTT. The chain employs TRBV20-1 and TRBJ1-1; tentative D call: TRBD1 (5 bases). V lost 5 bases to trimming and J lost 1 base, with 17 bases between them. CDR1 DFQATT and CDR2 SNEGSKA come from the germline V gene (reference sequence). This CDR3 has 15 residues.

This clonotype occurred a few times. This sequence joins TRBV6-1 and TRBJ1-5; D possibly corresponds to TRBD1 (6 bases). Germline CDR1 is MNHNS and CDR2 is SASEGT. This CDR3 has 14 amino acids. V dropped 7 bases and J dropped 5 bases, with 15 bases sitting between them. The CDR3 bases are TGTGCCAGCACAAAAGGGGGGAACTATCAGCCCCAGCATTTT. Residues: CASTKGGNYQPQHF.

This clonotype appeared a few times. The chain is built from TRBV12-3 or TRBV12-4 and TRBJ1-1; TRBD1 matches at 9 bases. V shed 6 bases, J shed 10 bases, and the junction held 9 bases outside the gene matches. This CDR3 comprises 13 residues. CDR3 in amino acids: CASSLALTGGAFF. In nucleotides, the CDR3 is TGTGCCAGCAGCCTCGCCCTGACAGGGGGAGCTTTCTTT.

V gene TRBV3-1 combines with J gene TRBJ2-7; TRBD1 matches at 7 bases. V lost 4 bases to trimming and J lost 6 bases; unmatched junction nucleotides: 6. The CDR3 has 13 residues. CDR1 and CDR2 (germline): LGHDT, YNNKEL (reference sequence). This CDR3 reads CASSRGQLTEQYF. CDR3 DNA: TGTGCCAGCAGCCGGGGACAGCTGACCGAGCAGTACTTC.

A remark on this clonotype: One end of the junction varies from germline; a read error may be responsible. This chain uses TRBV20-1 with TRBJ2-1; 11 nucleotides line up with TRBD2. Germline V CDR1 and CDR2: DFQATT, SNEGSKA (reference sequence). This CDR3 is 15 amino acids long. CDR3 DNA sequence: TGCAGTGCTGGAGAACTAGCGGGGGACTACAATGAGCAGTTCTTC. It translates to CSAGELAGDYNEQFF.

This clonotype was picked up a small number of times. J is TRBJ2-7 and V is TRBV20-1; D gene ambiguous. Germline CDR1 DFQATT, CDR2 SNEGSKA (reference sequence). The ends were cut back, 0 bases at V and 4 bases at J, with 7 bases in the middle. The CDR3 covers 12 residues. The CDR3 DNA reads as TGCAGTGCTAGAGATCAATGGTACGAGCAGTACTTC. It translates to CSARDQWYEQYF.

The CDR3 DNA reads TGTGCCAGCAGTATTAGCGGACCCTACGAGCAGTACTTC. Its protein is CASSISGPYEQYF. The chain employs TRBV6-6 and TRBJ2-7; perhaps TRBD2 as D (6 bases). V was clipped by 5 bases and J by 2 bases, with 10 bases between them. There are 13 residues in the CDR3. Germline V gene data show CDR1 as MNHNY and CDR2 as SVGAGI (reference sequence).

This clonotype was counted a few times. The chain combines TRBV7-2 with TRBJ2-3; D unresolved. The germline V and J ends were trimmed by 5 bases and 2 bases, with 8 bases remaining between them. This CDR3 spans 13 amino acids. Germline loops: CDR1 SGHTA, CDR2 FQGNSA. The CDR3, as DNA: TGTGCCAGCAGCCCCACGTTCACAGATACGCAGTATTTT. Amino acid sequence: CASSPTFTDTQYF. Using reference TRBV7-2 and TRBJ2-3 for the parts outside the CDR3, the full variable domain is GAGVSQSPSNKVTEKGKDVELRCDPISGHTALYWYRQSLGQGLEFLIYFQGNSAPDKSGLPSDRFSAERTGGSVSTLTIQRTQQEDSAVYLCASSPTFTDTQYFGPGTRLTVL.

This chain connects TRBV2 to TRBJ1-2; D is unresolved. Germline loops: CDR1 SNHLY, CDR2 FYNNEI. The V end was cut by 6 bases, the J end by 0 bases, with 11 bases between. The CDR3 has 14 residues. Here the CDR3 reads CASRTWAPNYGYTF. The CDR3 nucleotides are TGTGCCAGCAGGACATGGGCCCCTAACTATGGCTACACCTTC.

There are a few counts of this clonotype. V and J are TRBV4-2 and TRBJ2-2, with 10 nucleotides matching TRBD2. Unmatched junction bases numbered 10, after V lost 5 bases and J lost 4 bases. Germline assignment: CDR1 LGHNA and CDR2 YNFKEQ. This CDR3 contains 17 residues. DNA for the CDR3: TGTGCCAGCAGCGGACGTCTAGCGGGGGAGGCCACCGGGGAGCTGTTTTTT. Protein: CASSGRLAGEATGELFF.

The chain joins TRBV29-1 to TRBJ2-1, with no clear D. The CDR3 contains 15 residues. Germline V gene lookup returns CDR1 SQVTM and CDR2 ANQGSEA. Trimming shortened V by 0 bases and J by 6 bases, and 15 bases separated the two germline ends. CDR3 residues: CSVEDLSMTLNEQFF. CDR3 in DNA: TGCAGCGTTGAAGATCTCAGTATGACCCTCAATGAGCAGTTCTTC.

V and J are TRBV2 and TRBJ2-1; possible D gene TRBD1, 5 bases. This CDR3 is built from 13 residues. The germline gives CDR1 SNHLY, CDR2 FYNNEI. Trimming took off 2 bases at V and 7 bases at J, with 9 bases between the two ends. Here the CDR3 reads CASSETRGNEQFF. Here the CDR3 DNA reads TGTGCCAGCAGTGAAACAAGGGGTAATGAGCAGTTCTTC.